This T cell receptor beta chain was sequenced for a study of T-cell reconstitution after alpha-beta-depleted transplantation in children. This clonotype was recorded many times. The germline gives CDR1 SSHAT, CDR2 FNYEAQ (reference sequence). Trimming took 3 bases from V and 7 from J, leaving 12 bases between them. This CDR3 is 14 amino acids long. TCRbeta library preparation incorporated unique molecular identifiers. TCRdb called the PCR reads again in MiXCR, with one record for every CDR3 protein. The sample shows a few hundred thousand distinct CDR3 sequences, under 15% of them seen only once. The sample in question was PBMCs from the stem cell graft donor, obtained from the stem cell graft. This sequence originates from a human donor who donated a stem cell graft to a child with combined immunodeficiency. This chain connects TRBV7-7 to TRBJ2-2; D ambiguous. Here the CDR3 reads CASSLNLGVGELFF. The DNA of the CDR3 is TGTGCCAGCAGCTTGAATTTGGGCGTCGGGGAGCTGTTTTTT.